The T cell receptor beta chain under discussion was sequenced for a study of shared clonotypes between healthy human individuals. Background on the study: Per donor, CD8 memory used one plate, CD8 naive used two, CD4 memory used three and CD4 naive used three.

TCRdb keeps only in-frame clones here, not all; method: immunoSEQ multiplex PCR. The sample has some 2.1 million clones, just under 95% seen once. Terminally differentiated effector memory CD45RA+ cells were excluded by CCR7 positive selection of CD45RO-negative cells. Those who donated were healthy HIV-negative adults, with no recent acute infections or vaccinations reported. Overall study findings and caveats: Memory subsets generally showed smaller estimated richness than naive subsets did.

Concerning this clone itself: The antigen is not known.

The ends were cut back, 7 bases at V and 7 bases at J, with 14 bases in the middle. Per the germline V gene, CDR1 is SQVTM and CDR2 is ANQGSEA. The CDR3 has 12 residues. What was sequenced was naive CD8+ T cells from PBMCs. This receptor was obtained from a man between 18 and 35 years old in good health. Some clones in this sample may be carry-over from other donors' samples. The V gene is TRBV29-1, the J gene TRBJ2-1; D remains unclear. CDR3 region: CSATPVSNEQFF. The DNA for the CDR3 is TGCAGCGCTACTCCAGTGAGTAATGAGCAGTTCTTC.